A selection of T cell receptor beta chains follows, all from one sample in a study of cytomegalovirus exposure and HLA in healthy donors. Method: immunoSEQ multiplex PCR; TCRdb's copy keeps in-frame clones and lacks some. Found here are 100,000 to 130,000 clones, approximately 76% of them singletons; the top ten hold approximately 2%. Material: PBMCs. These receptors came from a young man in good health and CMV-seronegative. CDR3s include the opening cysteine and the closing phenylalanine or tryptophan. The D gene is left open where the match is weak. Where a row states a size, it is once, few, many or the class of an expanded clone; other rows omit it.

TRBD1 | TRBJ2-7 | . | TRBV6-5 | CASSFNRLGQGYEQYF | TGTGCCAGCAGTTTCAATCGTCTGGGACAGGGCTACGAGCAGTACTTC
. | TRBJ2-7 | . | TRBV2 | CASEAGVVNEQYF | TGTGCCTCCGAGGCAGGGGTTGTGAACGAGCAGTACTTC
. | TRBJ2-2 | . | TRBV9 | CASSVGSGNTGELFF | TGTGCCAGCAGCGTAGGATCGGGGAACACCGGGGAGCTGTTTTTT
. | TRBJ2-5 | . | TRBV5-6 | CASRFRAADPYQETQYF | TGTGCCAGCAGGTTCCGGGCAGCGGACCCGTACCAAGAGACCCAGTACTTC
. | TRBJ1-1 | . | TRBV5-8 | CASSLGRLATEAFF | TGTGCCAGCAGCTTGGGCAGGTTGGCCACTGAAGCTTTCTTT
. | TRBJ2-3 | . | TRBV5-3 | CARSLVLTGMSTDTQYF | TGTGCCAGAAGCTTGGTCCTCACAGGGATGAGCACAGATACGCAGTATTTT
. | TRBJ2-1 | . | TRBV29-1 | CSVVLLNEQFF | TGCAGCGTTGTCCTCCTGAATGAGCAGTTCTTC
. | TRBJ2-1 | once | TRBV15 | CATSRDGIWSAADEQFF | TGTGCCACCAGCAGAGATGGCATTTGGAGCGCTGCGGATGAGCAGTTCTTC
. | TRBJ1-4 | . | TRBV6-6 | CASSYSEGHRVEKLFF | TGTGCCAGCAGTTACTCCGAAGGACACAGGGTAGAAAAACTGTTTTTT
. | TRBJ1-5 | . | TRBV27 | CASSFPGKNQPQHF | TGTGCCAGCAGTTTTCCGGGAAAGAATCAGCCCCAGCATTTT
TRBD2 | TRBJ2-2 | . | TRBV5-1 | CASSLAVAGPSGELFF | TGCGCCAGCAGCTTGGCAGTAGCGGGGCCTAGCGGGGAGCTGTTTTTT
. | TRBJ1-1 | . | TRBV5-1 | CASSAVGGIGEAFF | TGCGCCAGCAGCGCGGTTGGGGGGATCGGTGAAGCTTTCTTT
TRBD1 | TRBJ1-4 | few | TRBV4-1 | CASSQGQGGRAEKLFF | TGCGCCAGCAGCCAAGGCCAGGGGGGCAGGGCGGAAAAACTGTTTTTT
. | TRBJ1-2 | . | TRBV9 | CASSVVGGWGYTF | TGTGCCAGCAGCGTAGTCGGGGGTTGGGGCTACACCTTC
TRBD2 | TRBJ2-1 | few | TRBV29-1 | CSAGSGGAPYHEQLF | TGCAGCGCTGGGAGCGGGGGGGCCCCCTACCATGAGCAGCTCTTC
. | TRBJ1-4 | . | TRBV2 | CASSDRVSEKLFF | TGTGCCAGCAGTGACAGGGTTAGTGAAAAACTGTTTTTT
. | TRBJ1-1 | few | TRBV7-9 | CASSLTLSPLNTEAFF | TGTGCCAGCAGCTTAACTCTTTCCCCCTTGAACACTGAAGCTTTCTTT
TRBD1 | TRBJ1-1 | few | TRBV6-1 | CASGRGMNTEAFF | TGTGCCAGCGGCAGGGGGATGAACACTGAAGCTTTCTTT
. | TRBJ2-1 | few | TRBV10-1 | CASSESDNEQFF | TGCGCCAGCAGTGAGTCCGACAATGAGCAGTTCTTC
. | TRBJ1-2 | . | TRBV10-2 | CARSAWTPNSGYGYTF | TGCGCCCGCAGTGCCTGGACCCCCAACAGCGGATATGGCTACACCTTC
TRBD2 | TRBJ2-1 | . | TRBV7-8 | CASSFGLVGEQFF | TGTGCCAGCAGCTTCGGACTAGTGGGTGAGCAGTTCTTC
. | TRBJ2-2 | . | TRBV5-1 | CASSPQGNTGELFF | TGCGCCAGCAGCCCCCAGGGTAACACCGGGGAGCTGTTTTTT
. | TRBJ1-6 | . | TRBV14 | CASSQNPGRHSPLHF | TGTGCCAGCAGCCAAAACCCGGGAAGGCACTCACCCCTCCACTTT
. | TRBJ1-6 | once | TRBV19 | CASSISPNSPLHF | TGTGCCAGTAGTATATCCCCAAATTCACCCCTCCACTTT
. | TRBJ2-5 | . | TRBV6-5 | CASSYFGNQETQYF | TGTGCCAGCAGTTATTTTGGCAACCAAGAGACCCAGTACTTC
TRBD1 | TRBJ1-1 | . | TRBV28 | CASAQGARMNTEAFF | TGTGCCAGCGCACAGGGGGCGAGGATGAACACTGAAGCTTTCTTT
. | TRBJ2-7 | once | TRBV19 | CASSIAPGDEQYF | TGTGCCAGTAGTATAGCCCCGGGGGACGAGCAGTACTTC
. | TRBJ1-6 | . | TRBV19 | CASSIGPPGNSPLHF | TGTGCCAGTAGTATCGGCCCCCCGGGGAATTCACCCCTCCACTTT
TRBD2 | TRBJ2-4 | . | TRBV6-1 | CASSEMGGGQNIQYF | TGTGCCAGCAGTGAAATGGGCGGGGGTCAAAACATTCAGTACTTC
. | TRBJ1-2 | . | TRBV7-9 | CASSLVVDYGYTF | TGTGCCAGCAGCTTAGTTGTAGACTATGGCTACACCTTC
TRBD2 | TRBJ2-7 | . | TRBV15 | CATSRERGARYEQYF | TGTGCCACCAGCAGAGAGCGGGGGGCGAGGTACGAGCAGTACTTC
. | TRBJ1-1 | few | TRBV12-5 | CASGHREGREAFF | TGTGCTAGTGGACACAGGGAGGGGCGTGAAGCTTTCTTT
. | TRBJ2-2 | few | TRBV2 | CASSSAGPYTGELFF | TGTGCCAGCAGTTCAGCGGGCCCTTACACCGGGGAGCTGTTTTTT
TRBD1 | TRBJ1-6 | few | TRBV7-2 | CASSLAPGGNSPLHF | TGTGCCAGCAGCTTAGCGCCAGGGGGGAATTCACCCCTCCACTTT
TRBD1 | TRBJ1-1 | . | TRBV5-1 | CASSRLRQGNTEAFF | TGCGCCAGCAGCCGACTGAGACAGGGGAACACTGAAGCTTTCTTT
. | TRBJ1-6 | few | TRBV5-1 | CASSFRDTGSPLHF | TGCGCCAGCAGCTTCCGGGACACTGGTTCACCCCTCCACTTT
. | TRBJ1-5 | . | TRBV4-2 | CASSQEAGEGESPQHF | TGTGCCAGCAGCCAAGAGGCGGGTGAGGGGGAATCGCCCCAGCATTTT
. | TRBJ2-7 | . | TRBV2 | CASSPGSYEQYF | TGTGCCAGCAGCCCAGGGTCCTACGAGCAGTACTTC
. | TRBJ1-6 | . | TRBV14 | CASSQSAGLYNSPLHF | TGTGCCAGCAGCCAATCGGCGGGACTTTATAATTCACCCCTCCACTTT
. | TRBJ1-2 | . | TRBV7-9 | CASSLGGASQGYGYTF | TGTGCCAGCAGCTTGGGCGGCGCCTCGCAGGGCTATGGCTACACCTTC
. | TRBJ2-6 | . | TRBV28 | CASSLQGSGANVLTF | TGTGCCAGCAGTTTACAGGGTTCTGGGGCCAACGTCCTGACTTTC
. | TRBJ1-1 | few | TRBV5-1 | CASSLAQGWTEAFF | TGCGCCAGCAGCTTGGCCCAGGGGTGGACTGAAGCTTTCTTT
. | TRBJ1-2 | . | TRBV4-3 | CASSQGSRVGYPF | TGCGCCAGCAGCCAAGGCAGTCGGGTTGGCTACCCCTTC
TRBD2 | TRBJ2-3 | . | TRBV9 | CASSAGTSGGSGTDTQYF | TGTGCCAGCAGCGCTGGGACTAGCGGGGGATCGGGCACAGATACGCAGTATTTT
. | TRBJ1-1 | few | TRBV7-2 | CASSSLGLNTEAFF | TGTGCCAGCAGCTCCCTAGGTTTGAACACTGAAGCTTTCTTT
TRBD1 | TRBJ1-1 | few | TRBV10-3 | CAISRDRVSSTEAFF | TGTGCCATCAGCCGGGACAGGGTTTCGAGCACTGAAGCTTTCTTT
. | TRBJ1-5 | . | TRBV19 | CASMVRGNNQPQHF | TGTGCCAGTATGGTACGAGGCAACAATCAGCCCCAGCATTTT
. | TRBJ2-3 | . | TRBV28 | CASNPEGASGWAGDTQYF | TGTGCCAGCAACCCCGAGGGGGCAAGCGGCTGGGCGGGGGATACGCAGTATTTT
. | TRBJ1-2 | . | TRBV7-7 | CASSLLQGPGGNYGYTF | TGTGCTAGCAGCTTACTGCAGGGGCCGGGGGGGAACTATGGCTACACCTTC
TRBD1 | TRBJ1-2 | once | TRBV2 | CASSGTGQNYGYTF | TGTGCCAGCTCCGGGACAGGGCAAAACTATGGCTACACCTTC
TRBD2 | TRBJ2-1 | . | TRBV18 | CASSGGDNEQFF | TGTGCCAGCTCAGGGGGGGACAATGAGCAGTTCTTC
TRBD2 | TRBJ2-7 | . | TRBV18 | CASSPPGGAVEQYF | TGTGCCAGCTCACCACCCGGGGGGGCGGTCGAGCAGTACTTC
. | TRBJ2-3 | . | TRBV19 | CASSIGGGTDTQYF | TGTGCCAGTAGTATAGGGGGGGGCACAGATACGCAGTATTTT
. | TRBJ1-5 | . | TRBV7-2 | CASSLGGGRSNQPQHF | TGTGCCAGCAGCTTAGGGGGGGGCAGGAGCAATCAGCCCCAGCATTTT
. | TRBJ1-6 | once | TRBV7-9 | CSSSATGPNSPLHF | TGTTCCAGCAGCGCAACAGGTCCTAATTCACCCCTCCACTTT
. | TRBJ2-3 | . | TRBV29-1 | CSVDYYTDTQYF | TGCAGCGTTGACTATTACACAGATACGCAGTATTTT
. | TRBJ1-4 | . | TRBV19 | CASNPGDREKLFF | TGTGCCAGTAACCCGGGGGACCGTGAAAAACTGTTTTTT